This TCR beta chain was recorded in a study of T-cell reconstitution after alpha-beta-depleted transplantation in children. The CDR3 loop spans 17 amino acids. V was clipped by 3 bases and J by 5 bases, with 20 bases between them. The germline gives CDR1 MGHRA, CDR2 YSYEKL. This clonotype came up a few times. For TCRbeta, the library was prepared with unique molecular identifiers. TCRdb re-derived calls from the PCR reads in MiXCR, one entry per CDR3 protein. The sample yields more than 200,000 distinct CDR3 sequences, 20% to 30% seen once. The sequenced sample was PBMCs, mostly from graft donor cells, obtained 360 days after TCRalphabeta/CD19-depleted stem cell transplant. This rearrangement joins TRBV4-1 to TRBJ2-1; D possibly uses TRBD1 or TRBD2 (6 bases each). The sequence derives from a female patient aged 2-10 years who had a stem cell transplant for congenital amegakaryocytic thrombocytopenia, so the T cells may come from the graft donor. In DNA, the CDR3 is TGCGCCAGCAGCCACCCCAAGGGAGGACAGTCAGACAATGAGCAGTTCTTC. This codes for CASSHPKGGQSDNEQFF.